This TCR beta chain was profiled in a study of blood T cell repertoires in COVID-19. In the source study's methods: Amplifying reference gene primers gave estimates of nucleated cell counts. TCRdb keeps only in-frame clones here, not all; method: immunoSEQ multiplex PCR. From that table come the V and J calls and clone size; the DNA was used to work out D and trimming. The sample holds roughly 130,000 clones, about 80% seen once. Residents of approximately 25 US areas, aged about 18 to 89 years, made up the participants. Participants' own reports of clinical history determined their cohort assignment. Recovered status in Cohort 3 required two negative PCRs, clearance, or symptom resolution. J gave up 3 bases and V 4 bases, and 2 bases lay outside the gene matches. Per the germline V gene, CDR1 is WNHNN and CDR2 is SYGVQD (reference sequence). The CDR3 length is 13 residues.

Input material: PBMCs or T cells enriched from blood (not recorded which). The rearrangement links TRBV10-1 to TRBJ1-2; 7 bases match TRBD1. This receptor was obtained from a man between 50 and 59 years old who had recovered from COVID-19. The CDR3 is CASSGQGDYGYTF. The CDR3 DNA reads TGCGCCAGCAGTGGACAGGGTGACTATGGCTACACCTTC.